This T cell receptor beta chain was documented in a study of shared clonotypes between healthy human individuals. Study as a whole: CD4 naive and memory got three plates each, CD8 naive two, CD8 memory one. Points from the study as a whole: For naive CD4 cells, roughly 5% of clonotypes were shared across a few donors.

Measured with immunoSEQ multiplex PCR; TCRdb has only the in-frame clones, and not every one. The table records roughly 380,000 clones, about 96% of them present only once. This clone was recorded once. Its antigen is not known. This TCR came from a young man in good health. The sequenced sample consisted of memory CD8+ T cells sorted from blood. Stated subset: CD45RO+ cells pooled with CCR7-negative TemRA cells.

The CDR3 here is CASREGLAGVGEQFF. The CDR3 coding sequence is TGTGCCAGCAGGGAGGGACTAGCGGGAGTAGGTGAGCAGTTCTTC. This chain uses TRBV6-1 with TRBJ2-1; 14 nucleotides line up with TRBD2. Germline CDR1 is MNHNS and CDR2 is SASEGT. With V trimmed by 6 bases and J by 9 bases, 7 bases remained unmatched. CDR3 length equals 15 residues.